Below, 25 T cell receptor beta chains from the same sample are listed, as sequenced in a study of cytomegalovirus exposure and HLA in healthy donors. Primers for the PCR totalled 60 Vbeta and 13 Jbeta. Assay: immunoSEQ multiplex PCR; the TCRdb copy retains only in-frame clones and omits some. The sample consists of some 160,000 clones, about 85% of them appearing once. The specimen was PBMCs. These receptors were obtained from a man aged 25-40 years in good health and CMV-seropositive.

The chain employs TRBV5-4 and TRBJ1-2, with a tentative D call TRBD1 (6 bases). With 3 bases removed from V and 4 bases from J, the gap between germline ends came to 10 bases. CDR1 and CDR2 from the germline V gene are SGHNT and YYREEE (reference sequence). CDR3 length equals 13 residues. DNA for the CDR3: TGTGCCAGCAGCTATGACAGGACCTATGGCTACACCTTC. Translating it yields CASSYDRTYGYTF.

The chain joins TRBV18 to TRBJ2-1, with TRBD2 identical over 13 bases. Trimming at V came to 0 bases and at J to 7 bases, leaving 3 bases not matched to a gene. The CDR3 contains 16 residues. The V gene's germline CDR1 is KGHSH and CDR2 LQKENI. CDR3 in amino acids: CASSPPLAGGKNEQFF. As DNA, the CDR3 is TGTGCCAGCTCACCACCACTAGCGGGAGGGAAAAATGAGCAGTTCTTC.

About this clone itself: Germline is not matched at one junction end, which may reflect a read error. The chain employs TRBV7-9 and TRBJ2-2; TRBD2 agrees at 9 bases. CDR3 length: 15 amino acids. The germline gives CDR1 SEHNR, CDR2 FQNEAQ (reference sequence). The CDR3 is CSSSLTSGNTGELFF. CDR3 DNA sequence: TGTTCCAGCAGCTTGACTAGCGGGAACACCGGGGAGCTGTTTTTT.

This chain joins TRBV9 and TRBJ2-7; 14 nucleotides match TRBD2. The J segment lost 2 bases and the V segment lost 4 bases, leaving 8 bases of the junction unmatched. There are 17 residues in the CDR3. In germline, CDR1 is SGDLS, CDR2 YYNGEE. CDR3 in DNA: TGTGCCAGCAGCAACCGACTAGCGGGAGGGCCCCCCTACGAGCAGTACTTC. Translation: CASSNRLAGGPPYEQYF.

This chain joins TRBV5-1 and TRBJ2-2, with 9 bases matching TRBD1. V shed 4 bases, J shed 5 bases, and the junction held 9 bases outside the gene matches. There are 16 residues in the CDR3. Germline CDR1 reads SGHRS; CDR2 reads YFSETQ. CDR3 region: CASSRLQGAGTGELFF. The CDR3 nucleotides read TGCGCCAGCAGCCGATTACAGGGGGCTGGGACCGGGGAGCTGTTTTTT. Together with reference TRBV5-1 and TRBJ2-2, the CDR3 gives the full variable domain: KAGVTQTPRYLIKTRGQQVTLSCSPISGHRSVSWYQQTPGQGLQFLFEYFSETQRNKGNFPGRFSGRQFSNSRSEMNVSTLELGDSALYLCASSRLQGAGTGELFFGEGSRLTVL.

With respect to this clone: At one end, the junction sequence differs from germline, possibly due to a read error. V is TRBV7-9 and J is TRBJ2-2; no clear D. The germline CDR1 and CDR2 sequences are SEHNR and FQNEAQ (reference sequence). The CDR3 has 14 amino acids. The CDR3 region has the DNA TGTTCCAGCAGCTTAAAGTCGGCGGCCGGGGAGCTGTTTTTT. Translating it yields CSSSLKSAAGELFF.

CDR3 residues: CASSAPWGEHSNEQFF. In DNA form, the CDR3 reads TGTGCCAGCAGCGCCCCTTGGGGGGAGCACTCCAATGAGCAGTTCTTC. This chain connects TRBV9 to TRBJ2-1, with a weak D call TRBD2 (6 bases). Germline-derived CDR1 and CDR2 are SGDLS and YYNGEE. Deletions cut 3 bases from V and 6 bases from J, with 19 bases between. This CDR3 is 16 amino acids long.

The V call is TRBV7-2, the J call TRBJ1-5; the D gene is possibly TRBD1 (6 bases). CDR3 size: 15 residues. V was clipped by 5 bases and J by 5 bases, with 16 bases between them. Germline V gene sequence: CDR1 SGHTA, CDR2 FQGNSA. The CDR3 loop is CASSLGAAGDQPQHF. The CDR3 nucleotides read TGTGCCAGCAGCCTGGGGGCGGCGGGGGATCAGCCCCAGCATTTT.

V and J are TRBV19 and TRBJ1-1; TRBD1 matches at 8 bases. CDR3 length equals 18 residues. V lost 3 bases to trimming and J lost 1 base; unmatched junction nucleotides: 13. In germline, CDR1 is LNHDA, CDR2 SQIVND (reference sequence). CDR3 DNA: TGTGCCAGTAGTATTAGGAACAGGGGGACCCGTTGGAACACTGAAGCTTTCTTT. Translation: CASSIRNRGTRWNTEAFF.

The rearrangement uses TRBV27 and TRBJ2-1, with 9 bases identical to TRBD2. The CDR3 has 14 amino acids. Trimming removed 6 bases from V and 6 bases from J; junction bases left unmatched: 6. Germline V gene data show CDR1 as MNHEY and CDR2 as SMNVEV (reference sequence). The CDR3 nucleotides are TGTGCCAGCAGCCCTAAGACTAGCGGCAATGAGCAGTTCTTC. Its translation is CASSPKTSGNEQFF.

The chain links TRBV12-2 to TRBJ2-7; TRBD1, the D gene given by the table, was not confirmed from the DNA. TRBV12-2 is recorded as a pseudogene. There are 16 residues in the CDR3. The CDR3, as DNA: TGTGCAAGTCGCACACTAGGGACAGGACGGTCCTACGAGCAGTACGTC. This sequence encodes CASRTLGTGRSYEQYV.

As DNA, the CDR3 is TGTGCCAGCAGCTGGGCGCTAGCGGACTACGAGCAGTACTTC. Translating it yields CASSWALADYEQYF. The V gene is TRBV5-6, the J gene TRBJ2-5, with 7 bases aligning to TRBD2. TRBJ2-7 matches the DNA end more closely, so the J call is doubtful. Germline-derived CDR1 and CDR2 are SGHDT and YYEEEE. The CDR3 covers 14 residues.

The chain links TRBV20-1 to TRBJ2-5, with D tentatively TRBD2 (5 bases). This CDR3 has 11 amino acids. Trimming took 5 bases from V and 4 from J, leaving 8 bases between them. CDR1 DFQATT and CDR2 SNEGSKA come from the germline V gene (reference sequence). The CDR3 spells CSARTAETQYF. In DNA form, the CDR3 reads TGCAGTGCTCGGACTGCAGAGACCCAGTACTTC.

The chain uses TRBV9 and TRBJ2-3, with D perhaps matching TRBD2 (5 bases). Germline V gene sequence: CDR1 SGDLS, CDR2 YYNGEE. The CDR3 is 14 residues long. V was pared by 3 bases and J by 2 bases, with 10 bases between. The CDR3: CASSGRGHTDTQYF. As DNA, the CDR3 is TGTGCCAGCAGCGGAAGAGGGCACACAGATACGCAGTATTTT.

The V gene is TRBV11-2, the J gene TRBJ1-1; D not resolved. In germline, CDR1 is SGHAT, CDR2 FQNNGV. The V and J ends lost 0 bases and 8 bases respectively, with 10 bases between them. The CDR3 has 13 amino acids. DNA of the CDR3: TGTGCCAGCAGCTTAGAATCTCTAGCCGAAGCTTTCTTT. Protein sequence: CASSLESLAEAFF.

The V gene is TRBV6-6, the J gene TRBJ1-6, with D hard to call. Germline V gene lookup returns CDR1 MNHNY and CDR2 SVGAGI (reference sequence). Trimming removed 8 bases at V and 7 bases at J, with 12 bases between. The CDR3 extends over 13 amino acids. The CDR3 sequence is CASEGGYNSPLHF. The CDR3 nucleotides read TGTGCCAGCGAAGGCGGGTACAATTCACCCCTCCACTTT.

This chain joins TRBV9 and TRBJ1-3; D possibly corresponds to TRBD1 (6 bases). In germline, CDR1 is SGDLS, CDR2 YYNGEE. CDR3 length: 16 residues. V lost 4 bases and J lost 4, with 18 bases in between. CDR3 amino acids: CASSLHRELPGNTIYF. The CDR3 nucleotides are TGTGCCAGCAGCCTCCACAGGGAACTTCCAGGAAACACCATATATTTT. Drawing the rest from reference TRBV9 and TRBJ1-3, the complete variable domain is DSGVTQTPKHLITATGQRVTLRCSPRSGDLSVYWYQQSLDQGLQFLIQYYNGEERAKGNILERFSAQQFPDLHSELNLSSLELGDSALYFCASSLHRELPGNTIYFGEGSWLTVV.

The genes are TRBV7-3 and TRBJ2-1; D might be TRBD2 (6 bases). The CDR3 has 15 amino acids. The V gene lost 5 bases and the J gene lost 2 bases, with 13 bases spanning the gap. CDR1 is SGHTA and CDR2 is FQGTGA in the germline V gene. The CDR3 loop is CASSPGSGAYNEQFF. CDR3 nucleotide sequence: TGTGCCAGCAGCCCTGGTAGCGGAGCCTACAATGAGCAGTTCTTC.

The rearrangement joins TRBV11-3 to TRBJ2-7; D may be TRBD1 (6 bases). CDR1 is SGHNT and CDR2 is YENEEA in the germline V gene. The CDR3 is 15 residues long. V was pared by 2 bases and J by 1 base, with 12 bases between. CDR3 amino acids: CASSLTGLGSYEQYV. The CDR3 region has the DNA TGTGCCAGCAGCTTAACAGGGTTAGGGTCCTACGAGCAGTACGTC.

This chain links TRBV25-1 with TRBJ2-3; TRBD1 aligns across 7 bases. Germline V lookup: CDR1 MGHDK, CDR2 SYGVNS. V lost 4 bases, J lost 3 bases, and 7 bases stayed unmatched. This CDR3 region has 15 residues. CDR3 in DNA: TGTGCCAGCAGTGGGACAGGTCGAGGGACAGATACGCAGTATTTT. This translates into CASSGTGRGTDTQYF.

The chain couples TRBV7-9 to TRBJ2-2; TRBD2 agrees at 7 bases. The trim removed 5 bases at V and 0 bases at J, leaving 6 bases unmatched. CDR3 length equals 16 residues. Germline lookup yields CDR1 SEHNR and CDR2 FQNEAQ (reference sequence). CDR3 sequence reads: CASSPLLASNTGELFF. In DNA form, the CDR3 reads TGTGCCAGCAGCCCACTACTAGCGTCGAACACCGGGGAGCTGTTTTTT.

V and J are TRBV18 and TRBJ2-5, with a possible D match to TRBD1 (6 bases). Trimming pared 4 bases from V and 2 bases from J, leaving 11 bases between. There are 14 residues in the CDR3. Germline V gives CDR1 KGHSH, CDR2 LQKENI. Written as DNA, the CDR3 is TGTGCCAGCTCACTACAACAGGGTCAAGAGACCCAGTACTTC. Protein: CASSLQQGQETQYF.

The J gene is TRBJ1-1, the V gene TRBV18, with 7 bases aligning to TRBD1. This CDR3 has 17 residues. With 1 base clipped from V and 2 bases from J, the junction kept 10 bases outside the gene matches. CDR1 is KGHSH, CDR2 LQKENI, per germline. CDR3 in DNA: TGTGCCAGCTCACCACAGGGGGCGACAGGAGTTAACACTGAAGCTTTCTTT. Translation gives CASSPQGATGVNTEAFF.

V usage is TRBV5-4 and J usage is TRBJ2-1, with 8 bases matching TRBD2. From germline, CDR1 is SGHNT and CDR2 YYREEE (reference sequence). V lost 6 bases and J lost 5; bases outside the gene matches: 10. This CDR3 has 15 residues. This chain's CDR3 is CASTRGGAGDNEQFF. The CDR3, as DNA: TGTGCCAGCACCCGGGGGGGTGCCGGAGACAATGAGCAGTTCTTC.

The rearrangement links TRBV27 to TRBJ2-1; 9 positions agree with TRBD1. This CDR3 spans 16 amino acids. Germline CDR1 MNHEY, CDR2 SMNVEV (reference sequence). Germline trimming cut 5 bases from V and 6 bases from J; bases unmatched to any gene: 11. CDR3 region: CASSASGTGIPNEQFF. As DNA, the CDR3 is TGTGCCAGCAGTGCCTCCGGGACAGGGATCCCCAATGAGCAGTTCTTC.